The 10 T cell receptor beta chains given below trace back to one sample, sequenced in a study of blood T cell repertoires in COVID-19. Measured with immunoSEQ multiplex PCR; TCRdb has only the in-frame clones, and not every one. The profile shows 65,000 to 80,000 clones, approximately 87% of them singletons. The source material was peripheral blood. The receptors come from a man at least 80 years old in a cohort sampled during active COVID-19.

The chain couples TRBV10-3 to TRBJ2-7; possibly TRBD1 for D (5 bases). In germline, CDR1 is ENHRY, CDR2 SYGVKD. V lost 0 bases to trimming and J lost 1 base, with 13 bases between them. CDR3 length: 16 amino acids. CDR3 coding DNA: TGTGCCATCAGTGAGTCTGAGGACAAGGGGTCCTACGAGCAGTACTTC. Its protein is CAISESEDKGSYEQYF.

The V and J genes are TRBV19 and TRBJ2-2, with 10 bases fitting TRBD1. V lost 6 bases and J lost 7; bases outside the gene matches: 5. Germline CDR1 and CDR2: LNHDA and SQIVND (reference sequence). This CDR3 is built from 14 residues. This CDR3 is CASSQDRGFGELFF. The CDR3 DNA reads TGTGCCAGTAGCCAGGACAGGGGGTTCGGGGAGCTGTTTTTT.

The genes are TRBV19 and TRBJ1-5; D is unclear. CDR1 is LNHDA, CDR2 SQIVND, per germline (reference sequence). The CDR3 length is 15 residues. V was cut by 6 bases and J by 0 bases, with 12 bases left in between. Written as DNA, the CDR3 is TGTGCCAGTAGCGACGGAGGGTATAGCAATCAGCCCCAGCATTTT. The encoded protein is CASSDGGYSNQPQHF.

V gene TRBV5-4 combines with J gene TRBJ2-3, with TRBD1 identical over 10 bases. The CDR3 is 16 residues long. The germline V gene encodes CDR1 SGHNT and CDR2 YYREEE (reference sequence). Trimming took 3 bases from V and 4 from J; bases not matched to a gene: 8. The CDR3 DNA reads TGTGCCAGCAGCTCAGGGTGGGGACAGGGGCCAGATACGCAGTATTTT. Its protein is CASSSGWGQGPDTQYF.

The V call is TRBV6-1, the J call TRBJ1-5; D not resolved. Between the trimmed V and J ends, which lost 3 bases and 0 bases, there was a span of 15 bases. Germline CDR1 MNHNS, CDR2 SASEGT. This CDR3 is 17 amino acids long. CDR3 sequence: CASSEAGAPYSNQPQHF. CDR3 coding DNA: TGTGCCAGCAGTGAGGCCGGAGCCCCTTATAGCAATCAGCCCCAGCATTTT.

The chain combines TRBV4-2 with TRBJ1-1, with D unresolved. Germline V gene sequence: CDR1 LGHNA, CDR2 YNFKEQ. V was pared by 3 bases and J by 7 bases, with 9 bases between. CDR3 length equals 12 residues. The CDR3 protein is CASSHGLGEAFF. CDR3 sequence (DNA): TGTGCCAGCAGCCACGGACTTGGTGAAGCTTTCTTT.

The chain carries TRBV6-2 or TRBV6-3 and TRBJ2-1, with 8 bases identical to TRBD1. The J segment lost 4 bases and the V segment lost 1 base, leaving 6 bases of the junction unmatched. The germline gives CDR1 MNHEY, CDR2 SVGEGT. CDR3 length: 16 residues. Written as DNA, the CDR3 is TGTGCCAGCAGTTACTTGATGGGACAGGCGTACAATGAGCAGTTCTTC. Encoded protein: CASSYLMGQAYNEQFF.

This clone has more than one count but fewer than ten. This chain uses TRBV20-1 with TRBJ1-6; 7 nucleotides match TRBD1. This CDR3 has 14 amino acids. Germline CDR1 is DFQATT and CDR2 is SNEGSKA (reference sequence). J lost 12 bases, V lost 3 bases, and 11 bases had no gene match. The DNA of the CDR3 is TGCAGTGCTAGTAAACGGACAGGCGGGGTACCCCTCCACTTT. The encoded protein is CSASKRTGGVPLHF.

The chain links TRBV9 to TRBJ2-5, with a weak D call TRBD2 (5 bases). The ends were cut back, 0 bases at V and 5 bases at J, with 11 bases in the middle. This CDR3 is 14 amino acids long. The germline CDR1 and CDR2 sequences are SGDLS and YYNGEE. CDR3 loop: CASSVAGGTETQYF. The CDR3 nucleotides are TGTGCCAGCAGCGTAGCTGGAGGAACGGAGACCCAGTACTTC.

CDR3 nucleotide sequence: TGTGCCAGCAGCCAAGAGATCCCTAGCGGGGGGTCCCCCGGGAATGAGCAGTTCTTC. Its translation is CASSQEIPSGGSPGNEQFF. The chain carries TRBV3-1 (or the pseudogene TRBV3-2) and TRBJ2-1, with TRBD2 matching over 11 bases. Germline V gene lookup returns CDR1 LGHDT and CDR2 YNNKEL (reference sequence). V trimming: 0 bases; J trimming: 7 bases; junction bases outside the gene matches: 14. The CDR3 spans 19 residues.